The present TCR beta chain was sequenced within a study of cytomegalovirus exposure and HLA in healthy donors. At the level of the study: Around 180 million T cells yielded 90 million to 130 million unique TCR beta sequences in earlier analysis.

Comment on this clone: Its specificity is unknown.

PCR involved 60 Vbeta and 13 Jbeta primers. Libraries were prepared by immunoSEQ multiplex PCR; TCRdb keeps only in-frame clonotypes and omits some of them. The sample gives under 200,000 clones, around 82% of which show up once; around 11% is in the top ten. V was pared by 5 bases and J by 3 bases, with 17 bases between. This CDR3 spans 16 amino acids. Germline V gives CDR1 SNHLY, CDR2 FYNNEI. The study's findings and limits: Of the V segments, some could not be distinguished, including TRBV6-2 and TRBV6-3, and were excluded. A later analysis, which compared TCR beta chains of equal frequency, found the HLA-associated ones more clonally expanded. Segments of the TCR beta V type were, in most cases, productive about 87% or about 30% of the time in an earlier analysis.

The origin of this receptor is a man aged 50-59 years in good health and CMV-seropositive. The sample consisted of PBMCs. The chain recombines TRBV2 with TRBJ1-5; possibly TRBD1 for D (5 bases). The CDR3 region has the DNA TGTGCCAGCAGTTGGCAGGGCGTCGGAGACAATCAGCCCCAGCATTTT. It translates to CASSWQGVGDNQPQHF.